This T cell receptor (beta chain) derives from a study of cytomegalovirus exposure and HLA in healthy donors. 13 Jbeta primers and 60 Vbeta primers were used for the PCR. The repertoire was sequenced with immunoSEQ multiplex PCR; TCRdb's copy has only in-frame clones and lacks some. The sample lists roughly 97,000 clones; roughly four fifths were seen once. The V gene lost 6 bases and the J gene lost 3 bases, with 15 bases spanning the gap. Germline V gives CDR1 MNHEY, CDR2 SVGAGI. The CDR3 totals 14 residues. The TCR was taken from a man aged 35 to 55 in good health and CMV-seropositive. Sequencing input: PBMCs. The chain recombines TRBV6-5 with TRBJ2-7, with a tentative D call TRBD1 (7 bases). Here the CDR3 reads CASRRDSGFYEQYF. CDR3 coding DNA: TGTGCCAGCAGGCGGGACAGTGGGTTCTACGAGCAGTACTTC.